The clone carrying this T cell receptor beta chain was seen more than once but under ten times. Its antigen is currently unknown. Sequencing was performed with immunoSEQ multiplex PCR; in TCRdb, only in-frame clones are kept and a portion is missing. The sample holds roughly 57,000 clones; approximately 82% are singletons and the top ten take 2.4%. The data are from a study of OX40 agonist ivuxolimab in advanced cancers. CDR3 size: 15 residues. The V gene end was trimmed by 2 bases and the J gene end by 2 bases; junction bases not matched to a gene: 3. Germline loops: CDR1 SGHRS, CDR2 YFSETQ. Study results and caveats: Some patients without response likewise showed low normalized clonal expansion. CD8+ T cells (on average) carried more expanded clones than CD4+ T cells.

The chain has TRBV5-1 and TRBJ2-2; 7 bases fit TRBD1. The sequence derives from an adult with an advanced solid tumor such as melanoma, head and neck, liver or kidney cancer. Sequences were derived from CD4+ or CD8+ T cells sorted from blood, sampled in a trial of the OX40 agonist ivuxolimab. Written as DNA, the CDR3 is TGCGCCAGCAGCTTTTGGGACAGCAACACCGGGGAGCTGTTTTTT. This sequence encodes CASSFWDSNTGELFF.